Shown below are 28 T cell receptor beta chains from a single sample sequenced in a study of blood T cell repertoires in COVID-19. Data came from immunoSEQ multiplex PCR; TCRdb stores just in-frame clones and leaves some out. The data hold 250,000 to 400,000 clones, with 89% observed a single time. Sample: PBMCs or T cells enriched from blood (not recorded which). These receptors were taken from a man between 60 and 75 years old who had recovered from COVID-19.

The V gene is TRBV5-1, the J gene TRBJ1-1; 9 bases are a match to TRBD1. The CDR3 covers 16 residues. Losses at the gene ends were 4 bases for V and 2 bases for J; bases not matched to a gene: 9. CDR1 SGHRS and CDR2 YFSETQ come from the germline V gene. The DNA for the CDR3 is TGCGCCAGCAGCCAGAAACAGGGGGCAGGAAACACTGAAGCTTTCTTT. Protein: CASSQKQGAGNTEAFF. The variable domain in full, with the rest retrieved from reference TRBV5-1 and TRBJ1-1, is KAGVTQTPRYLIKTRGQQVTLSCSPISGHRSVSWYQQTPGQGLQFLFEYFSETQRNKGNFPGRFSGRQFSNSRSEMNVSTLELGDSALYLCASSQKQGAGNTEAFFGQGTRLTVV.

The V and J genes are TRBV28 and TRBJ1-6; D is uncertain. The germline gives CDR1 MDHEN, CDR2 SYDVKM. This CDR3 spans 15 amino acids. Trimming pared 1 base from V and 10 bases from J, leaving 14 bases between. The chain's CDR3 is CASSLSRGLRSPLHF. CDR3 coding DNA: TGTGCCAGCAGTTTATCAAGAGGGTTACGATCACCCCTCCACTTT.

In its sample, this clone was seen a few times. J is TRBJ1-2 and V is TRBV5-1; TRBD1 aligns across 8 bases. V lost 4 bases, J lost 8 bases, and 4 bases stayed unmatched. The CDR3 contains 12 residues. Germline assignment: CDR1 SGHRS and CDR2 YFSETQ. In DNA form, the CDR3 reads TGCGCCAGCAGCGGTGGACAGGGAGGCTACACCTTC. Amino acids: CASSGGQGGYTF.

About this clone: One end of the junction does not line up with germline, which may come from a read error. The genes are TRBV12-3 or TRBV12-4 and TRBJ2-1, with D possibly matching TRBD2 (6 bases). The CDR3 is 12 residues long. The CDR3 here is CASSSKGRGFVF. DNA of the CDR3: TGTGCCAGCAGCTCTAAAGGGCGGGGATTCGTCTTC.

V usage is TRBV25-1 and J usage is TRBJ2-1, with 7 positions matching TRBD2. The CDR3 contains 16 residues. Germline CDR1 MGHDK, CDR2 SYGVNS. V lost 5 bases and J lost 0; bases outside the gene matches: 7. CDR3 nucleotides: TGTGCCAGCAGTCTCCAGACTAGCCGCTCCTACAATGAGCAGTTCTTC. It encodes CASSLQTSRSYNEQFF.

V and J are TRBV5-6 and TRBJ1-1; D remains unclear. This CDR3 region has 13 residues. Germline lookup yields CDR1 SGHDT and CDR2 YYEEEE. V was trimmed by 1 base and J by 1 base, leaving 5 bases between them. CDR3 residues: CASSLFRNTEAFF. The CDR3 DNA is TGTGCCAGCAGCTTGTTTAGGAACACTGAAGCTTTCTTT. Complete variable domain (other parts from reference TRBV5-6 and TRBJ1-1): DAGVTQSPTHLIKTRGQQVTLRCSPKSGHDTVSWYQQALGQGPQFIFQYYEEEERQRGNFPDRFSGHQFPNYSSELNVNALLLGDSALYLCASSLFRNTEAFFGQGTRLTVV.

The chain carries TRBV7-9 and TRBJ2-1, with 7 bases fitting TRBD2. Germline trimming cut 4 bases from V and 6 bases from J; bases unmatched to any gene: 3. Germline V gene data show CDR1 as SEHNR and CDR2 as FQNEAQ (reference sequence). This CDR3 is built from 13 residues. CDR3 residues: CASSSRLANEQFF. CDR3 nucleotides: TGTGCCAGCAGCTCGCGACTAGCCAATGAGCAGTTCTTC.

The chain employs TRBV5-1 and TRBJ1-2; 7 bases are a match to TRBD1. V shed 4 bases, J shed 4 bases, and the junction held 10 bases outside the gene matches. Looked up from germline, CDR1 is SGHRS and CDR2 is YFSETQ. This CDR3 has 15 residues. CDR3 sequence: CASSPGQAPGYGYTF. In DNA, the CDR3 is TGCGCCAGCAGCCCAGGACAGGCGCCCGGCTATGGCTACACCTTC.

V gene TRBV15 combines with J gene TRBJ2-3; D possibly corresponds to TRBD1 (6 bases). V was trimmed by 4 bases and J by 4 bases, leaving 12 bases between them. The germline V gene has CDR1 LNHNV and CDR2 YYDKDF (reference sequence). This CDR3 region has 14 residues. This CDR3 reads CATSTRGSSDTQYF. The CDR3 nucleotides read TGTGCCACCAGCACCAGGGGTTCGTCAGATACGCAGTATTTT.

The chain carries TRBV27 and TRBJ2-5, with TRBD1 matching 8 bases. The germline CDR1 and CDR2 sequences are MNHEY and SMNVEV (reference sequence). V dropped 6 bases and J dropped 9; count of bases not matched to a gene: 9. The CDR3 totals 13 residues. CDR3 sequence: CASSRGQGGAQYF. The CDR3 DNA sequence: TGTGCCAGCAGCCGTGGACAGGGTGGGGCCCAGTACTTC.

V and J are TRBV7-9 and TRBJ2-5; the D gene is possibly TRBD2 (5 bases). Germline V gene sequence: CDR1 SEHNR, CDR2 FQNEAQ (reference sequence). This CDR3 spans 14 amino acids. V was shortened by 1 base and J by 4 bases, with 10 bases between the two germline ends. The CDR3 loop is CASSLGSGLETQYF. The CDR3 DNA is TGTGCCAGCAGCTTAGGCTCGGGGTTAGAGACCCAGTACTTC.

The genes are TRBV5-1 and TRBJ1-2, with TRBD1 matching 7 bases. The CDR3 contains 13 residues. CDR1 and CDR2 (germline): SGHRS, YFSETQ. The V gene end was trimmed by 4 bases and the J gene end by 3 bases; junction bases not matched to a gene: 3. CDR3 DNA: TGCGCCAGCAGCCAAACAGGGGACTATGGCTACACCTTC. It specifies CASSQTGDYGYTF.

The rearrangement links TRBV7-2 to TRBJ2-5, with 11 bases fitting TRBD1. The CDR3 has 14 residues. V lost 8 bases and J lost 6; bases outside the gene matches: 8. The germline CDR1 and CDR2 sequences are SGHTA and FQGNSA. As DNA, the CDR3 is TGTGCCAGCTGGGGACAGGGGGAACCACAGACCCAGTACTTC. It specifies CASWGQGEPQTQYF.

The V gene is TRBV24-1, the J gene TRBJ1-2, with D possibly being TRBD1 (6 bases). The CDR3 has 14 residues. Germline values: CDR1 KGHDR, CDR2 SFDVKD. Trimming removed 3 bases at V and 8 bases at J, with 15 bases between. For the CDR3, the DNA is TGTGCCACCAGTGATACCACAGGGTGGAAAGGCTACACCTTC. The encoded protein is CATSDTTGWKGYTF.

The chain uses TRBV16 and TRBJ2-1, with D perhaps matching TRBD2 (6 bases). CDR3 length: 14 residues. Trimming removed 2 bases at V and 7 bases at J, with 12 bases between. Germline values: CDR1 KGHSY, CDR2 FQNENV. The CDR3 DNA sequence: TGTGCCAGCAGCCAAGTCTTAGCGGTGAATGAGCAGTTCTTC. Protein product: CASSQVLAVNEQFF.

This clone was detected once. V gene TRBV6-5 combines with J gene TRBJ1-5; 7 positions match TRBD1. The CDR3 has 15 amino acids. V shed 6 bases and J 5 bases; nucleotides not matched to a gene: 10. Per germline, CDR1 MNHEY and CDR2 SVGAGI. The CDR3 loop is CASSKNRGPDQPQHF. In DNA form, the CDR3 reads TGTGCCAGCAGCAAAAACAGGGGTCCGGATCAGCCCCAGCATTTT.

This chain joins TRBV2 and TRBJ2-1, with a tentative D call TRBD2 (6 bases). This CDR3 is built from 14 residues. CDR1 is SNHLY and CDR2 is FYNNEI in the germline V gene. V gave up 4 bases and J gave up 3 bases, with 10 bases separating them. CDR3 loop: CASSGDSGYNEQFF. The CDR3 DNA reads TGTGCCAGCAGTGGCGATAGCGGCTACAATGAGCAGTTCTTC.

The V gene is TRBV20-1, the J gene TRBJ1-1; D is unclear. This CDR3 spans 11 amino acids. Germline V gene lookup returns CDR1 DFQATT and CDR2 SNEGSKA (reference sequence). V was cut by 6 bases and J by 2 bases, with 7 bases left in between. The CDR3 region has the DNA TGCAGTGCCCTGAGCAACACTGAAGCTTTCTTT. As protein: CSALSNTEAFF.

This chain connects TRBV21-1 to TRBJ2-1; TRBD1, as called in the table, went unchecked against the DNA. TRBV21-1 is reported as a pseudogene. The CDR3 spans 15 residues. The CDR3 protein is CASRILRQGDDEQFF. The CDR3 coding sequence is TGTGCCAGCAGGATCCTCCGACAGGGTGACGATGAGCAGTTCTTC.

A few counts support this clone. Within the sample, other DNA sequences also encode this same CDR3. This rearrangement joins TRBV9 to TRBJ1-1, with TRBD1 matching 7 bases. The trim removed 4 bases at V and 2 bases at J, leaving 5 bases unmatched. The CDR3 has 14 residues. Germline CDR1 is SGDLS and CDR2 is YYNGEE. CDR3 coding DNA: TGTGCCAGCAGCCCGGGACAGTTAAACACTGAAGCTTTCTTT. Its translation: CASSPGQLNTEAFF.

The rearrangement links TRBV6-5 to TRBJ2-7; TRBD1 matches at 7 bases. Looked up from germline, CDR1 is MNHEY and CDR2 is SVGAGI. The CDR3 loop spans 15 amino acids. Losses at the gene ends were 5 bases for V and 2 bases for J; bases not matched to a gene: 9. In DNA, the CDR3 is TGTGCCAGCAGTACCCCCGGGACAGCGGCCTACGAGCAGTACTTC. Residues: CASSTPGTAAYEQYF.

The gene calls are TRBV5-4 and TRBJ1-2; 9 nucleotides align to TRBD1. The V gene's germline CDR1 is SGHNT and CDR2 YYREEE (reference sequence). The CDR3 covers 15 residues. Trimming at V came to 4 bases and at J to 7 bases, leaving 11 bases not matched to a gene. The CDR3 DNA sequence: TGTGCCAGCAGCGGCTACAGGGGGCGCACGGGTGGCTACACCTTC. This gives the protein CASSGYRGRTGGYTF.

The chain links TRBV9 to TRBJ2-7; 14 bases match TRBD2. The length of the CDR3 is 16 residues. Trimming removed 0 bases from V and 4 bases from J; junction bases left unmatched: 3. The germline V gene encodes CDR1 SGDLS and CDR2 YYNGEE. The CDR3 DNA follows: TGTGCCAGCAGCGTAGGGACTAGCGGGAGGCGGTACGAGCAGTACTTC. Its protein is CASSVGTSGRRYEQYF.

The chain carries TRBV5-6 and TRBJ2-2; tentatively, D is TRBD1 (5 bases). Germline lookup yields CDR1 SGHDT and CDR2 YYEEEE. This CDR3 contains 14 residues. V was clipped by 4 bases and J by 0 bases, with 7 bases between them. The CDR3 is CASSKDTNTGELFF. The DNA for the CDR3 is TGTGCCAGCAGCAAGGACACGAACACCGGGGAGCTGTTTTTT.

This chain connects TRBV29-1 to TRBJ1-2; TRBD1 is a possible D gene (5 bases). This CDR3 is built from 14 residues. Trimming cost V 5 bases and J 6 bases, with 19 bases left between them. The germline V gene has CDR1 SQVTM and CDR2 ANQGSEA. The CDR3 DNA is TGCAGCGTTCACTTCCCCCTGGGAGGGGATGGCTACACCTTC. Its translation: CSVHFPLGGDGYTF. Full variable domain (rest looked up from reference TRBV29-1 and TRBJ1-2): SAVISQKPSRDICQRGTSLTIQCQVDSQVTMMFWYRQQPGQSLTLIATANQGSEATYESGFVIDKFPISRPNLTFSTLTVSNMSPEDSSIYLCSVHFPLGGDGYTFGSGTRLTVV.

The rearrangement joins TRBV2 to TRBJ1-5; D is perhaps TRBD1 (6 bases). V was trimmed by 3 bases and J by 4 bases, leaving 10 bases between them. Germline V gene lookup returns CDR1 SNHLY and CDR2 FYNNEI. This CDR3 has 14 amino acids. CDR3 sequence (DNA): TGTGCCAGCAGTGAGTCCCAGGGGAATCAGCCCCAGCATTTT. It specifies CASSESQGNQPQHF.

The chain employs TRBV27 and TRBJ2-7, with D possibly TRBD2 on 5 matching bases. Trimming took off 2 bases at V and 7 bases at J, with 18 bases between the two ends. The germline V gene has CDR1 MNHEY and CDR2 SMNVEV (reference sequence). The CDR3 is 15 amino acids. For the CDR3, the DNA is TGTGCCAGCAGTTTAACCCCCCGGGCTTCGGGGGAGCAGTACTTC. It codes for CASSLTPRASGEQYF.

J is TRBJ2-3 and V is TRBV5-1, with unresolved D. From germline, CDR1 is SGHRS and CDR2 YFSETQ. This CDR3 has 17 amino acids. Trimming pared 1 base from V and 0 bases from J, leaving 15 bases between. CDR3 in DNA: TGCGCCAGCAGCTTGAATTCCTTGCGGCCGAGCACAGATACGCAGTATTTT. It yields the protein CASSLNSLRPSTDTQYF.